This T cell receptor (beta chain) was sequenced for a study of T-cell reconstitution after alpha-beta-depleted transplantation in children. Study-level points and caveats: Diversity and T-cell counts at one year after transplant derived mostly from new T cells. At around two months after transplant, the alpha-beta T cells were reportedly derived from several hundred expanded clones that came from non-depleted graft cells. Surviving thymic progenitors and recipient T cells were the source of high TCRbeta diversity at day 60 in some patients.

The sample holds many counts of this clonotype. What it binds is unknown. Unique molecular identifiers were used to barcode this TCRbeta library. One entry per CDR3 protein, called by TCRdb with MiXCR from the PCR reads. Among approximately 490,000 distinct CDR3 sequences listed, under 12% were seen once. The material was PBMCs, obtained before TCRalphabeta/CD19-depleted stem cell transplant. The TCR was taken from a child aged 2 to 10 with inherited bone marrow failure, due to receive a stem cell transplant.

The CDR3 DNA is TGTGCCAGCAGTTTAGGACTCGGATACGAGCAGTACTTC. This translates into CASSLGLGYEQYF. The V call is TRBV28, the J call TRBJ2-7; TRBD2 is a possible D gene (5 bases). The V and J ends lost 2 bases and 4 bases respectively, with 9 bases between them. In germline, CDR1 is MDHEN, CDR2 SYDVKM. The CDR3 is 13 residues long.